A selection of T cell receptor beta chains follows, all from one sample in a study of T cells in Graves' hyperthyroidism and ophthalmopathy. TCRdb reprocessed the multiplex PCR reads via MiXCR and lists one record per CDR3 protein. Altogether hundreds of thousands of distinct CDR3 sequences are present, more than 30% being singletons, with the ten largest covering 7.5% to 9.5%. What was sequenced was blood. Every receptor here comes from a man between 18 and 35 years old with Graves' hyperthyroidism. CDR3s leave out the opening cysteine and the closing phenylalanine or tryptophan. The D gene is left open where the match is weak.

v_gene,d_gene,CDR3aa
TRBV4-3,NA,ASSQDLEPSGANVLT
TRBV9,NA,ASSVKGNYGYT
TRBV12-3/TRBV12-4,TRBD1,ASSEAGTGSSYEQY
TRBV2,TRBD2,ASRLAGTRESKTQY
TRBV7-9,NA,ASTTRARGGTEAF
TRBV10-3,NA,AISGVRETQY
TRBV19,NA,ASSISGLNTEAF
TRBV2,NA,ASSARGDYGYT
TRBV12-3/TRBV12-4,NA,ASSLGAGNSPLH
TRBV29-1,NA,SVERTNTGELF
TRBV2,NA,ASTSEAF
TRBV20-1,NA,SAWNRRRVTEAF
TRBV5-6,TRBD1,ASGSQQGGGAF
TRBV7-4,NA,ASSFRGFRYADQPQH
TRBV10-3,TRBD2,ASSFGLADYEQY
TRBV12-3/TRBV12-4,NA,ASSLTGLGEQY
TRBV6-6,NA,ASIEIDGNTEAF
TRBV7-3,NA,ASSLHGAEETQY
TRBV11-3,NA,ASSLDQNQPQW
TRBV19,NA,ASNLGTDTDTQY
TRBV5-1,NA,ASSSGVSGDQPQH
TRBV5-4,NA,ASSLMGDGAF
TRBV7-2,NA,ASSLDTGRNQPLH
TRBV7-2,NA,ASSSPLTGELF
TRBV7-9,TRBD2,AGRLAVSTDTQY
TRBV7-9,TRBD1,ASSLVDGQGFGSPLH
TRBV11-3,TRBD1,ASSEDREVNEKLF
TRBV9,NA,ASSAGRSDQPQH
TRBV15,NA,ATSSLAGSSYEQY
TRBV7-3,NA,ASSLAGGDEETQY
TRBV10-3,NA,AISGPEQETQH
TRBV25-1,TRBD2,ASSGAGESDTQY